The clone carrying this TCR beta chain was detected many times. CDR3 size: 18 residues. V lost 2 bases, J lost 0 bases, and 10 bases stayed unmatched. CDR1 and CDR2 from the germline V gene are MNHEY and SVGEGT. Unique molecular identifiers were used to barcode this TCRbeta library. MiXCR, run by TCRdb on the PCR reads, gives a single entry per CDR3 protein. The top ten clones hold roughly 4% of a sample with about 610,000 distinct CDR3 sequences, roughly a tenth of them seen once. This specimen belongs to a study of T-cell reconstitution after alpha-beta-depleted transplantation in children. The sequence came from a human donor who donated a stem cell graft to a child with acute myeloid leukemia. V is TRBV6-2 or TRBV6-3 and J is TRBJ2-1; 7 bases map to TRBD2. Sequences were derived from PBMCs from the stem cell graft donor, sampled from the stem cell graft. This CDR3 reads CASSYLAGELSSYNEQFF. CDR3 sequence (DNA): TGTGCCAGCAGTTACCTTGCGGGAGAACTGAGCTCCTACAATGAGCAGTTCTTC.